This T cell receptor beta chain was sequenced for a study of monozygotic twins with inflammatory bowel disease. The germline V gene encodes CDR1 SQVTM and CDR2 ANQGSEA. CDR3 size: 18 residues. Each TCR library consumed around 3,600 ng of total RNA. Template-switch reactions added UMIs with a 6-nucleotide sample barcode. From its re-call of the 5' RACE reads, TCRdb lists each CDR3 protein once, without DNA. The sample includes about 420,000 distinct CDR3 sequences. Sequencing used blood. The receptor's source is a human donor with ulcerative colitis or Crohn's disease, or a healthy co-twin of an affected twin (not recorded which). The J gene is TRBJ2-2, the V gene TRBV29-1; checking the TCRdb D call of TRBD2 is not possible without DNA. This CDR3 is CSVARDWGLAGNTGELFF.